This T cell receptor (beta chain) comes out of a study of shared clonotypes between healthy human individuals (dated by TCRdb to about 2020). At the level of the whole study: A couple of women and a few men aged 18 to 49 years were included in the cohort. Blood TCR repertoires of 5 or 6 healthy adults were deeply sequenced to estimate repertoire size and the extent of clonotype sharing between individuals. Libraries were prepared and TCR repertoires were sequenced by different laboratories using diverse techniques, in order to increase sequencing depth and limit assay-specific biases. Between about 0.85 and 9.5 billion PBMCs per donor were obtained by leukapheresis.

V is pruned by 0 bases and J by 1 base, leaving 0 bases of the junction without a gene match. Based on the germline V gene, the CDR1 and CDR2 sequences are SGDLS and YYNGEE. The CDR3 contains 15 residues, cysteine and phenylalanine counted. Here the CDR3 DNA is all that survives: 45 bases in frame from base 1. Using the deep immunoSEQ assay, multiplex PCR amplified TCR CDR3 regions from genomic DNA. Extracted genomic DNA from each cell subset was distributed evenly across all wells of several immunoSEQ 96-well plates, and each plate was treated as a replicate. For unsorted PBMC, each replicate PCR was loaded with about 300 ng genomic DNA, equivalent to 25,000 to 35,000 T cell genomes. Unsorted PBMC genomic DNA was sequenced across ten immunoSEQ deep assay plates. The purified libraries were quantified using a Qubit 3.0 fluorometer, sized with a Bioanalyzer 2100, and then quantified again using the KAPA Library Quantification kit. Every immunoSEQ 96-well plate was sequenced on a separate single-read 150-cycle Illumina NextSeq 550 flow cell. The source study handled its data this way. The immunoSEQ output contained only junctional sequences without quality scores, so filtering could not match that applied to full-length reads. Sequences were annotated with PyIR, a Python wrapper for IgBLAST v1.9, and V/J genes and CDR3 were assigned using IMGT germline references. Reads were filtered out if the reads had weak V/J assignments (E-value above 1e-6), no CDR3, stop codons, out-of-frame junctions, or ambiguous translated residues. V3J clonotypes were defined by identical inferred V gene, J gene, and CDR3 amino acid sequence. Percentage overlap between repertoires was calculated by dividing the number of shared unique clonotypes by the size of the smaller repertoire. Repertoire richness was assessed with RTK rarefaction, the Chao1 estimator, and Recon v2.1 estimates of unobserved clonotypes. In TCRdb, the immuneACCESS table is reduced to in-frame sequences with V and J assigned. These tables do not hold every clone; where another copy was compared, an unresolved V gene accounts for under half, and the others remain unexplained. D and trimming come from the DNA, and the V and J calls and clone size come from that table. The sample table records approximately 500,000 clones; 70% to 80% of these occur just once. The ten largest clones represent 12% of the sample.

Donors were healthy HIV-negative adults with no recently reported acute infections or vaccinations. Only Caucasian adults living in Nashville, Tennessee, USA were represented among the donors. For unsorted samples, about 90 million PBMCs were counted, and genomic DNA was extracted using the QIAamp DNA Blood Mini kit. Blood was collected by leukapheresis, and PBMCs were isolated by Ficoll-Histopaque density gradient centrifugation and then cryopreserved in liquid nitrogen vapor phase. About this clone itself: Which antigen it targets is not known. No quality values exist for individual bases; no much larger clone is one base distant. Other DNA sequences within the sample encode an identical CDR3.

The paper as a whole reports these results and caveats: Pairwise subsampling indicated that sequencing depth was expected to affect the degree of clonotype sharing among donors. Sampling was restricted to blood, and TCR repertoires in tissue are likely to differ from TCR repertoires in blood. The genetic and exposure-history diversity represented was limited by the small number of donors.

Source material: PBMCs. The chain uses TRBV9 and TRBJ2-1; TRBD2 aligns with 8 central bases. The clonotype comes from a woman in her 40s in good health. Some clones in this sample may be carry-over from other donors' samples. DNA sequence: TGTGCCAGCAGCGTAGTAGCGGGGTCCTACAATGAGCAGTTCTTC. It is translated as CASSVVAGSYNEQFF.